These T cell receptor beta chains were read from a single sample in a study of memory CD4+ T cells and cytomegalovirus serostatus. Assay: immunoSEQ multiplex PCR; the TCRdb copy retains only in-frame clones and omits some. This table holds tens of thousands of clones, 60% to 85% found once. Sequencing was done on a sample of memory CD4+ T cells from blood. The receptors were sampled from an adult in good health and CMV-seronegative. Both conserved end residues are part of each CDR3. The D gene is left open where the match is weak. Size is stated for part of the rows, as once, few or many counts, or as a class when the clone is expanded.

abundance,d_gene,j_gene,v_gene,CDR3aa,CDR3nt
.,TRBD2,TRBJ2-1,TRBV23-1,CASSPAGRGRRNEQFF,TGCGCCAGCAGTCCCGCGGGGAGGGGCAGGCGCAATGAGCAGTTCTTC
.,.,TRBJ1-1,TRBV29-1,CSALGTTRRLVTEAFF,TGCAGCGCCCTTGGGACCACACGACGACTCGTCACTGAAGCTTTCTTT
few,.,TRBJ2-3,TRBV7-2,CASSLSRGPTDTQYF,TGTGCCAGCAGCCTTTCTCGGGGGCCCACAGATACGCAGTATTTT
.,.,TRBJ1-2,TRBV18,CASSPQDGNGYTF,TGTGCCAGCTCACCCCAGGACGGGAATGGCTACACCTTC
.,TRBD2,TRBJ2-1,TRBV9,CASSVVASGGFNEQFF,TGTGCCAGCAGCGTAGTGGCTAGCGGGGGATTCAATGAGCAGTTCTTC
.,.,TRBJ2-5,TRBV28,CASTRAGETQYF,TGTGCCAGCACTAGAGCCGGGGAGACCCAGTACTTC
.,TRBD2,TRBJ2-1,TRBV7-2,CASSSLPSGGALEQFF,TGTGCCAGCAGCTCCCTGCCTAGCGGGGGGGCGCTTGAGCAGTTCTTC
.,TRBD1,TRBJ2-1,TRBV9,CASSATPGQGGGEQFF,TGTGCCAGCAGCGCTACTCCGGGACAGGGAGGGGGTGAGCAGTTCTTC
.,.,TRBJ2-2,TRBV11-2,CASSLENTGELFF,TGTGCCAGCAGCCTAGAGAACACCGGGGAGCTGTTTTTT
.,.,TRBJ2-5,TRBV15,CATSRDPSYQETQYF,TGTGCCACCAGCAGAGATCCGTCGTACCAAGAGACCCAGTACTTC
.,TRBD1,TRBJ1-2,TRBV5-6,CASSLFWTGNFGYTF,TGTGCCAGCAGTCTGTTTTGGACAGGGAATTTTGGCTACACCTTC
.,.,TRBJ2-7,TRBV5-5,CASSLGFSSYEQYF,TGTGCCAGCAGCTTGGGGTTTAGCTCCTACGAGCAGTACTTC
.,TRBD2,TRBJ2-5,TRBV25-1,CASSDTSGGTQETQYF,TGTGCCAGCAGTGATACTAGCGGGGGGACTCAAGAGACCCAGTACTTC
.,.,TRBJ2-3,TRBV6-5,CASSSYVGDTQYF,TGTGCCAGCAGTTCCTATGTAGGAGATACGCAGTATTTT
.,.,TRBJ2-2,TRBV25-1,CASSPLGIQGGGELFF,TGTGCCAGCAGTCCACTTGGGATACAGGGTGGCGGGGAGCTGTTTTTT
.,.,TRBJ1-2,TRBV7-2,CASSLAAAGAPNYGYTF,TGTGCCAGCAGCTTAGCAGCGGCGGGGGCGCCTAACTATGGCTACACCTTC
.,.,TRBJ2-5,TRBV19,CASSTHPGETQYF,TGTGCCAGTAGTACCCACCCAGGAGAGACCCAGTACTTC
.,.,TRBJ2-6,TRBV14,CASSQDPRYSGANVLTF,TGTGCCAGCAGCCAAGATCCCCGCTACTCTGGGGCCAACGTCCTGACTTTC
few,TRBD2,TRBJ2-5,TRBV2,CASSEEGLAGAVPPGWETQYF,TGTGCCAGCAGTGAAGAGGGACTAGCGGGGGCGGTCCCCCCCGGGTGGGAGACCCAGTACTTC
.,TRBD1,TRBJ2-7,TRBV7-9,CASSQDRGDSYEQYF,TGTGCCAGCAGCCAAGACAGGGGCGACTCCTACGAGCAGTACTTC
.,.,TRBJ1-1,TRBV5-1,CASSATGNTEAFF,TGCGCCAGCAGCGCGACAGGGAACACTGAAGCTTTCTTT
.,.,TRBJ1-4,TRBV19,CASSINRVEKLFF,TGTGCCAGTAGTATAAACAGGGTTGAAAAACTGTTTTTT
.,.,TRBJ2-5,TRBV5-4,CASSSEGVETQYF,TGTGCCAGCAGCTCTGAGGGGGTCGAGACCCAGTACTTC
.,.,TRBJ2-3,TRBV6-1,CASSGSGGTDTQYF,TGTGCCAGCAGTGGTTCAGGGGGCACAGATACGCAGTATTTT